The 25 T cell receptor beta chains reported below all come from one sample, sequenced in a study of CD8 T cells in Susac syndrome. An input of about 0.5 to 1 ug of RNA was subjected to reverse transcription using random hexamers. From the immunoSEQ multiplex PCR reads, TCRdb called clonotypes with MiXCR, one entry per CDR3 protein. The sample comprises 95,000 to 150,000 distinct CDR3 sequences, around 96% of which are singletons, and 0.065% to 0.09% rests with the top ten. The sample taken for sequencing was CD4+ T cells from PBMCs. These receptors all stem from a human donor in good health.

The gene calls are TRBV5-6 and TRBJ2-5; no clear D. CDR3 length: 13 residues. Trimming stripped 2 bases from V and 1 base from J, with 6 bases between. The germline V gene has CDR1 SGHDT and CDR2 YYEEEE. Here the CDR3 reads CASSLPGQETQYF. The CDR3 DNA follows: TGTGCCAGCAGCTTACCGGGCCAAGAGACCCAGTACTTC. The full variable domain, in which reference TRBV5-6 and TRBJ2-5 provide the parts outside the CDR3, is DAGVTQSPTHLIKTRGQQVTLRCSPKSGHDTVSWYQQALGQGPQFIFQYYEEEERQRGNFPDRFSGHQFPNYSSELNVNALLLGDSALYLCASSLPGQETQYFGPGTRLLVL.

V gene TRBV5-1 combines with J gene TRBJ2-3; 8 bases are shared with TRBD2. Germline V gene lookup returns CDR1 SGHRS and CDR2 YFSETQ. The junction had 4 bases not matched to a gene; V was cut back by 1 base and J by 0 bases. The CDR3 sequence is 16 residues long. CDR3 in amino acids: CASSLFPSGSTDTQYF. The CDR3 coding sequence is TGCGCCAGCAGCTTGTTCCCTAGCGGGAGCACAGATACGCAGTATTTT.

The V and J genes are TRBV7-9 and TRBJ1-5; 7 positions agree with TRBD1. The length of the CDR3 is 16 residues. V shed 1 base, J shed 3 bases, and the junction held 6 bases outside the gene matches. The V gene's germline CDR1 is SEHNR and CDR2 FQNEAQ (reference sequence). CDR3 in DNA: TGTGCCAGCAGCTTAGTTCTGACAGGGAACAATCAGCCCCAGCATTTT. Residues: CASSLVLTGNNQPQHF.

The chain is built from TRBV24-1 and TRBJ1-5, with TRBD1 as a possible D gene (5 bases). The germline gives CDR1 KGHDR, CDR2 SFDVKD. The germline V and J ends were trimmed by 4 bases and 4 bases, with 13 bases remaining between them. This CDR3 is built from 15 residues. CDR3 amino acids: CATSDGRGGNQPQHF. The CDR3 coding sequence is TGTGCCACCAGTGACGGAAGGGGAGGTAATCAGCCCCAGCATTTT.

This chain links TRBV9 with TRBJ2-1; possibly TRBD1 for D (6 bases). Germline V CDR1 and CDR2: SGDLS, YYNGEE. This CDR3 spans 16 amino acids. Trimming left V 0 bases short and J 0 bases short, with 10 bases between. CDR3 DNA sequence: TGTGCCAGCAGCGTAGATCTGGGGGCCTCCTACAATGAGCAGTTCTTC. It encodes CASSVDLGASYNEQFF.

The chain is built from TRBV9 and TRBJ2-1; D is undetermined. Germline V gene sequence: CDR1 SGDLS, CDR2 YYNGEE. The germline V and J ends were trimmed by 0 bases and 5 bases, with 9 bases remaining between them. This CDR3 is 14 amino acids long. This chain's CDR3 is CASSVGSPNNEQFF. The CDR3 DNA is TGTGCCAGCAGCGTAGGTAGTCCCAACAATGAGCAGTTCTTC.

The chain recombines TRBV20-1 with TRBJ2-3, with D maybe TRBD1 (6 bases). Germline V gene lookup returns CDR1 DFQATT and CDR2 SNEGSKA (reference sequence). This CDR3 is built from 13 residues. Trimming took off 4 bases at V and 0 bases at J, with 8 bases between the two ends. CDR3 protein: CSAKGDSTDTQYF. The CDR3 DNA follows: TGCAGTGCTAAGGGGGATAGCACAGATACGCAGTATTTT.

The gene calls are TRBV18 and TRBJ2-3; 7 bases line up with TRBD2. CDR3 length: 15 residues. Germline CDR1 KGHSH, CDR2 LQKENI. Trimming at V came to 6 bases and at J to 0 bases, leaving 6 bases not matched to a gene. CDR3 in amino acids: CASSPTSSSTDTQYF. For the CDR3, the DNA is TGTGCCAGCTCCCCGACTAGCAGCAGCACAGATACGCAGTATTTT.

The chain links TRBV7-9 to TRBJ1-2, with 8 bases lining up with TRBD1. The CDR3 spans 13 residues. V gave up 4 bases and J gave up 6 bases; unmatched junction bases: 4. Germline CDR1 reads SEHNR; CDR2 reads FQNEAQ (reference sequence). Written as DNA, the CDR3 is TGTGCCAGCAGCTGGACAGGGACAGATGGCTACACCTTC. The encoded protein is CASSWTGTDGYTF.

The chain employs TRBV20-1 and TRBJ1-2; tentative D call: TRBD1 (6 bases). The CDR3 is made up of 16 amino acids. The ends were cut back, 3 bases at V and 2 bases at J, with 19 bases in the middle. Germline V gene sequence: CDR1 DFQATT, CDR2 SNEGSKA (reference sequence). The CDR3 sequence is CSASPQEAGANYGYTF. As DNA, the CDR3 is TGCAGTGCTAGTCCTCAGGAGGCAGGGGCGAACTATGGCTACACCTTC.

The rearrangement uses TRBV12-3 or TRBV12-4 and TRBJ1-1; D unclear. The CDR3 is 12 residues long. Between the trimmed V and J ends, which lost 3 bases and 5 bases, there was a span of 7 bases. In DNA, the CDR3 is TGTGCCAGCAGTTTTGCGGGTACTGAAGCTTTCTTT. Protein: CASSFAGTEAFF.

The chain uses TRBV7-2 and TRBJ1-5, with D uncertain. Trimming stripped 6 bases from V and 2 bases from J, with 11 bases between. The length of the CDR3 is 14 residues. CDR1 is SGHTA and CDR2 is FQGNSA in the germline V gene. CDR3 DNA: TGTGCCAGCAGACCTAACGCCGGCAATCAGCCCCAGCATTTT. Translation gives CASRPNAGNQPQHF.

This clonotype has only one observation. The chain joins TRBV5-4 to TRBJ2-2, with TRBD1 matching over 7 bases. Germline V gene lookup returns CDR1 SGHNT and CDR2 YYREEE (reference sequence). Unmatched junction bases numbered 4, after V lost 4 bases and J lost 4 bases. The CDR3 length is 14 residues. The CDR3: CASSVGQPTGELFF. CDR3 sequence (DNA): TGTGCCAGCAGCGTGGGACAGCCCACCGGGGAGCTGTTTTTT. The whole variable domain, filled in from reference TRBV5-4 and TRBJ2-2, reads ETGVTQSPTHLIKTRGQQVTLRCSSQSGHNTVSWYQQALGQGPQFIFQYYREEENGRGNFPPRFSGLQFPNYSSELNVNALELDDSALYLCASSVGQPTGELFFGEGSRLTVL.

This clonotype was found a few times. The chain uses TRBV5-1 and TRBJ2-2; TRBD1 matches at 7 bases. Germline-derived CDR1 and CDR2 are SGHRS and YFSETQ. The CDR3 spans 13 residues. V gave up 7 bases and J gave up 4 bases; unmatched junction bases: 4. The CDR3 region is CASGDSSTGELFF. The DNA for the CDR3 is TGCGCCAGCGGGGACAGTTCCACCGGGGAGCTGTTTTTT. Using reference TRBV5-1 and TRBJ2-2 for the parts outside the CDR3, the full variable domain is KAGVTQTPRYLIKTRGQQVTLSCSPISGHRSVSWYQQTPGQGLQFLFEYFSETQRNKGNFPGRFSGRQFSNSRSEMNVSTLELGDSALYLCASGDSSTGELFFGEGSRLTVL.

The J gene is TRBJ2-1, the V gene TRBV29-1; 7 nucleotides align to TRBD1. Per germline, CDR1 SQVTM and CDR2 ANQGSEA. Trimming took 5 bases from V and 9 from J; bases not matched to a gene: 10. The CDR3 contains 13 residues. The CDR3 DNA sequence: TGCAGCGTTAGGGGACAGAGCGTAGGTGAGCAGTTCTTC. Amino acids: CSVRGQSVGEQFF.

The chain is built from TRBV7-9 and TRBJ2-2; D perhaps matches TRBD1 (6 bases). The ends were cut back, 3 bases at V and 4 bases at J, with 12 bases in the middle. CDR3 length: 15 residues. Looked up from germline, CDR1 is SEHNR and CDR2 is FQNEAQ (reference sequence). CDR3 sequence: CASSFLRGSTGELFF. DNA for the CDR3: TGTGCCAGCAGCTTCCTCAGGGGAAGCACCGGGGAGCTGTTTTTT.

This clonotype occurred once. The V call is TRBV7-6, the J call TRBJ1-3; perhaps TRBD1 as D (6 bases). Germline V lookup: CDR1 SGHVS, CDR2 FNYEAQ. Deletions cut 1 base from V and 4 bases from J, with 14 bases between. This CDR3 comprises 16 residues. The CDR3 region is CASSLGQGRAGNTIYF. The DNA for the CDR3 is TGTGCCAGCAGCTTAGGCCAGGGGAGAGCGGGAAACACCATATATTTT.

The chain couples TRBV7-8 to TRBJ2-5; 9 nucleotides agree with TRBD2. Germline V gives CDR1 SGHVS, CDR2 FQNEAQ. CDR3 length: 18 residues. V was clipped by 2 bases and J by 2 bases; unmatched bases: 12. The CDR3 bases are TGTGCCAGCAGCTTACCCCGGCTAGCGGGATTCCGTCAAGAGACCCAGTACTTC. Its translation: CASSLPRLAGFRQETQYF.

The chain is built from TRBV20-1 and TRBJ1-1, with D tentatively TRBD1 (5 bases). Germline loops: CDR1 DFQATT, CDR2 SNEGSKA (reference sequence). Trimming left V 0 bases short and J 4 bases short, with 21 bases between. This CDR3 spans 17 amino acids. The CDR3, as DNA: TGCAGTGCTAGAGATCTAGGGTGGGGGGACGCCGGCACTGAAGCTTTCTTT. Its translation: CSARDLGWGDAGTEAFF.

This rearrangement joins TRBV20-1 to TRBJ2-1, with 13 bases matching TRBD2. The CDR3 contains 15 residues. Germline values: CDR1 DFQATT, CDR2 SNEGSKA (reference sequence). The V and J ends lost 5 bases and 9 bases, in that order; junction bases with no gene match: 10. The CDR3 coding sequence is TGCAGTGCTGACCCACTAGCGGGAGGGCGGAGTGAGCAGTTCTTC. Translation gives CSADPLAGGRSEQFF.

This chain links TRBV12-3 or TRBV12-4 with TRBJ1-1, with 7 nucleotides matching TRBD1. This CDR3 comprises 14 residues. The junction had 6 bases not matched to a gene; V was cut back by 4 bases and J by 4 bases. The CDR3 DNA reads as TGTGCCAGCAGTTCCTCCAGGGGGATCACTGAAGCTTTCTTT. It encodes CASSSSRGITEAFF.

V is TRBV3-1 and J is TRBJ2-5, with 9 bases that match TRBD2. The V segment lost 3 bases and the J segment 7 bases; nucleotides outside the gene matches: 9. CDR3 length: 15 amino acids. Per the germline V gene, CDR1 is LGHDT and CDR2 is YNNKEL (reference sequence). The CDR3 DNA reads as TGTGCCAGCAGCCACGATAGGGCAGCGGGAGGGACCCAGTACTTC. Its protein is CASSHDRAAGGTQYF.

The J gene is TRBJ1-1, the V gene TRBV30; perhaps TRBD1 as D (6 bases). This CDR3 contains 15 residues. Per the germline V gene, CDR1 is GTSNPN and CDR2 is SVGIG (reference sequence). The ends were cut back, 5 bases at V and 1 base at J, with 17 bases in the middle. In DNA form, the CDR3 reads TGTGCCTGGGGCCCCTCCCGGGGGCGGAACACTGAAGCTTTCTTT. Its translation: CAWGPSRGRNTEAFF.

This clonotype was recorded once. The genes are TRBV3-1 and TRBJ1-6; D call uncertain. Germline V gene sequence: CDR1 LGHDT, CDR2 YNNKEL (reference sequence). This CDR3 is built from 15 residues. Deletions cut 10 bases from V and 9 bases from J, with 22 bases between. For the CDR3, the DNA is TGTGCCACCTCCCCTCGGCAAGGCGATAGTTCACCCCTCCACTTT. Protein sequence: CATSPRQGDSSPLHF.

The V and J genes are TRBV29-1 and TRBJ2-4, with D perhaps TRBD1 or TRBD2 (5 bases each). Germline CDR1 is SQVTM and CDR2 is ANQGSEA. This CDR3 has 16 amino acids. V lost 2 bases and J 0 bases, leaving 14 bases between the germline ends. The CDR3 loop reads CSVEIEGHIAKNIQYF. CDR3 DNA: TGCAGCGTTGAAATCGAGGGGCACATAGCCAAAAACATTCAGTACTTC. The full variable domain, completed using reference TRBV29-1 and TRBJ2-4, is SAVISQKPSRDICQRGTSLTIQCQVDSQVTMMFWYRQQPGQSLTLIATANQGSEATYESGFVIDKFPISRPNLTFSTLTVSNMSPEDSSIYLCSVEIEGHIAKNIQYFGAGTRLSVL.